This T cell receptor (beta chain) derives from a study of T cell repertoires in cytomegalovirus infection. Study overall: Public TCR beta signatures indicated both CMV infection and matching HLA type. Points from the study as a whole: HLA-C-restricted CMV-specific TCR beta clonotypes were dominant in the ex vivo response.

The CDR3 is 16 residues long. Trimming cost V 0 bases and J 1 base, with 11 bases left between them. Germline CDR1 reads LNHNV; CDR2 reads YYDKDF (reference sequence). TCRdb ran MiXCR on the reads and lists one entry per CDR3 protein. The sample holds 200,000 or so distinct CDR3 sequences, under 30% seen once. As regards this clonotype: Its cognate antigen is unknown.

The sequence came from a human donor in good health (CMV status not recorded). Some clones in this sample may be carry-over from other donors' samples. Source material: PBMCs. The genes are TRBV15 and TRBJ2-3, with D perhaps being TRBD1 or TRBD2 (5 bases each). The CDR3 region is CATSRDLGTRTDTQYF. The CDR3 coding sequence is TGTGCCACCAGCAGAGATCTCGGGACCCGCACAGATACGCAGTATTTT.